This T cell receptor beta chain was documented in a study of Graves' ophthalmopathy and Graves' hyperthyroidism. RNA transcripts served as template for amplifying TCR beta CDR3 sequences. An opening RT-PCR round employed HTBI primers and preceded a second-round multiplex PCR. MiXCR, applied by TCRdb to the multiplex PCR reads, yields one record per CDR3 protein. The data contain about 620,000 distinct CDR3 sequences, about 20% of them singletons. The germline CDR1 and CDR2 sequences are MNHEY and SVGEGT. This CDR3 is 14 amino acids long. V was cut by 2 bases and J by 5 bases, with 10 bases left in between. General study results and limits: Discrimination between ophthalmopathy and stable hyperthyroidism by a 13-signature model showed 85% to 90% sensitivity and about 80% specificity.

This clonotype has only a few counts. The antigen is unknown. This receptor was identified in a woman aged 18 to 35 with stable Graves' hyperthyroidism. Some clones in this sample may be carry-over from other donors' samples. This chain joins TRBV6-2 or TRBV6-3 and TRBJ1-5, with D possibly being TRBD1 (6 bases). Sequencing input: peripheral blood. The CDR3 reads CASSYEAGDQPQHF. CDR3 coding DNA: TGTGCCAGCAGTTACGAGGCAGGGGATCAGCCCCAGCATTTT.